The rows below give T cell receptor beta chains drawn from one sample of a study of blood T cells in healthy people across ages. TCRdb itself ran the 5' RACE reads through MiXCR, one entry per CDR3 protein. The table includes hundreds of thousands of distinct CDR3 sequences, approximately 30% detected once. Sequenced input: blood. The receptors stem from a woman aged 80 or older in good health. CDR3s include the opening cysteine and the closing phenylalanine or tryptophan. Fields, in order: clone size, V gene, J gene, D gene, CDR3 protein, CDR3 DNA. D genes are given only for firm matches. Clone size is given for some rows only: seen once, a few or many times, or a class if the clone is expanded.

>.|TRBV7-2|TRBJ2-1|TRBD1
CASSLDRGLSEQFF
TGTGCCAGCAGCTTGGACAGGGGGCTCAGTGAGCAGTTCTTC
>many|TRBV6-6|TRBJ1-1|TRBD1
CASITDRDRNTEAFF
TGTGCCAGCATTACGGACAGGGACAGGAACACTGAAGCTTTCTTT
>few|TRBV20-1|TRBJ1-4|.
CSARDVRGTNEKLFF
TGCAGTGCTAGAGATGTTAGGGGGACTAATGAAAAACTGTTTTTT
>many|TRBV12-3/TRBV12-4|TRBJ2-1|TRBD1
CASSLEGTGGINEQFF
TGTGCCAGCAGTTTAGAGGGGACAGGAGGAATTAACGAGCAGTTCTTC
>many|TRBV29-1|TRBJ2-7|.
CSVGAQGGEQYF
TGCAGCGTTGGTGCCCAGGGAGGCGAGCAGTACTTC
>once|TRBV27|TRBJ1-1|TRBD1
CASRRLGTEEAFF
TGTGCCAGCAGGCGACTCGGGACAGAAGAAGCTTTCTTT
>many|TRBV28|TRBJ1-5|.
CASSRGFGNQPQHF
TGTGCCAGCAGTAGGGGTTTTGGGAATCAGCCCCAGCATTTT
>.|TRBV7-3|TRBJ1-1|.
CASSLIGGGMNTEAFF
TGTGCCAGCAGCTTAATTGGGGGCGGAATGAACACTGAAGCTTTCTTT
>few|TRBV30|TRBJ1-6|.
CAWMGVSDSPLHF
TGTGCCTGGATGGGTGTATCGGATTCACCCCTCCACTTT
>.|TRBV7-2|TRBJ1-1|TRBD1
CASSSAGTGRNTEAFF
TGTGCCAGCAGCTCAGCGGGGACAGGCAGGAACACTGAAGCTTTCTTT
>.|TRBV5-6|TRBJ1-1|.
CASQGSPRNTEAFF
TGTGCCAGTCAAGGCTCTCCGCGGAACACTGAAGCTTTCTTT
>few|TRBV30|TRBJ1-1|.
CAWSVLGGTEAFF
TGTGCCTGGAGTGTTTTAGGGGGGACTGAAGCTTTCTTT
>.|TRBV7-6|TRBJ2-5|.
CASSLSGGRDNEQYF
TGTGCCAGCAGCTTATCCGGGGGCCGCGACAATGAGCAGTACTTC
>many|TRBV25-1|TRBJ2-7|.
CASSDRGHYEQYF
TGTGCCAGCAGTGACAGGGGCCACTACGAGCAGTACTTC
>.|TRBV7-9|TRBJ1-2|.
CASSLGLDNYGYTF
TGTGCCAGCAGCTTAGGACTTGATAACTATGGCTACACCTTC
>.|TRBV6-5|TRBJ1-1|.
CASSYSNGRAEAFF
TGTGCCAGCAGTTACTCGAACGGTAGGGCTGAAGCTTTCTTT
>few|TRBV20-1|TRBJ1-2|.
CSPLSYTF
TGCAGTCCATTAAGCTACACCTTC
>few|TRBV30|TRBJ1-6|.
CAWSVTAGTRRNNNSPLHF
TGTGCCTGGAGTGTAACTGCGGGGACCCGACGGAATAATAATTCACCCCTCCACTTT
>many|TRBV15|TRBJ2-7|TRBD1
CATSRPGQGAREQYF
TGTGCCACCAGCAGGCCGGGACAGGGCGCTCGGGAGCAGTACTTC
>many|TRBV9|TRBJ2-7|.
CASSTGSGRVEQYF
TGTGCCAGCAGCACTGGTTCCGGACGGGTCGAGCAGTACTTC
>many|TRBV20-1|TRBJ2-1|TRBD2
CSASPRLAYNEQFF
TGCAGTGCTAGTCCTCGACTAGCTTACAATGAGCAGTTCTTC
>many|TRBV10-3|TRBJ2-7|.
CAISESTGSVYEQYF
TGTGCCATCAGTGAGTCAACAGGGTCGGTCTACGAGCAGTACTTC
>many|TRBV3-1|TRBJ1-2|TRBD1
CASSQRDRPSYGYTF
TGTGCCAGCAGCCAAAGGGACAGGCCCTCCTATGGCTACACCTTC
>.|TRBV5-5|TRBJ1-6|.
CASSLTGPDSPLHF
TGTGCCAGCAGCTTGACGGGGCCGGATTCACCCCTCCACTTT
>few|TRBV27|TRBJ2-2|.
CASSRRTIAGTGERFF
TGTGCCAGCAGTCGTCGGACCATTGCGGGCACCGGGGAGCGGTTTTTT